Presented here are 18 T cell receptor beta chains from one specimen sequenced in a study of breast tumors, draining lymph nodes, adjacent tissues. Axillary draining lymph nodes of breast cancer patients supplied the node samples. Each CDR3 protein is one row after TCRdb ran MiXCR on the multiplex PCR reads. This table holds 200,000 or so distinct CDR3 sequences, around 33% found once. Input material: axillary lymph node tissue. The receptors derive from a female donor with breast cancer. Some clones in this sample may be carry-over from other donors' samples.

This clonotype appeared a few times. The chain has TRBV4-2 and TRBJ1-1; 7 nucleotides line up with TRBD1. Trimming at V came to 1 base and at J to 2 bases, leaving 1 base not matched to a gene. CDR1 and CDR2 (germline): LGHNA, YNFKEQ. The CDR3 loop spans 14 amino acids. The CDR3 protein is CASSQAGGNTEAFF. Here the CDR3 DNA reads TGTGCCAGCAGCCAAGCAGGGGGTAACACTGAAGCTTTCTTT.

This clonotype was seen ten or more times. This sequence joins TRBV7-9 and TRBJ1-4; no reliable D call. The germline gives CDR1 SEHNR, CDR2 FQNEAQ (reference sequence). With 4 bases removed from V and 2 bases from J, the gap between germline ends came to 2 bases. The CDR3 is 12 amino acids. The CDR3 sequence: CASSWTNEKLFF. The DNA for the CDR3 is TGTGCCAGCAGCTGGACTAATGAAAAACTGTTTTTT.

In regard to this clonotype: A much larger clone is a single base away; this may be a read error. The chain employs TRBV10-2 and TRBJ2-1, with 10 bases identical to TRBD2. V shed 4 bases and J 5 bases; nucleotides not matched to a gene: 2. This CDR3 is built from 14 residues. Germline V CDR1 and CDR2: WSHSY, SAAADI. The CDR3 DNA reads TGCGCCAGCAGTGGAGCGGGAGGGCACAATGAGCAGTTCTTC. Translation gives CASSGAGGHNEQFF.

In this sample, this clonotype turned up many times. This chain connects TRBV6-5 to TRBJ1-4; D is ambiguous. The V end was cut by 6 bases, the J end by 4 bases, with 3 bases between. Germline V lookup: CDR1 MNHEY, CDR2 SVGAGI. This CDR3 contains 11 residues. CDR3 DNA: TGTGCCAGCAGACTTAATGAAAAACTGTTTTTT. Protein: CASRLNEKLFF.

This clonotype was picked up many times. The chain uses TRBV19 and TRBJ1-5; no clear D gene. Trimming took off 5 bases at V and 7 bases at J, with 9 bases between the two ends. Germline V gene lookup returns CDR1 LNHDA and CDR2 SQIVND (reference sequence). There are 12 residues in the CDR3. Here the CDR3 reads CASSLQDQPQHF. The CDR3 DNA reads TGTGCCAGTAGTCTCCAGGACCAGCCCCAGCATTTT.

This clonotype has at least ten counts. The chain links TRBV20-1 to TRBJ2-3; 9 bases map to TRBD2. The length of the CDR3 is 18 residues. V shed 3 bases and J 0 bases; nucleotides not matched to a gene: 13. The germline V gene encodes CDR1 DFQATT and CDR2 SNEGSKA (reference sequence). CDR3 region: CSASVGLAGGWSTDTQYF. The CDR3 DNA reads TGCAGTGCTAGCGTCGGGTTGGCGGGAGGGTGGAGCACAGATACGCAGTATTTT.

The genes are TRBV2 and TRBJ1-2; no reliable D call. The ends were cut back, 2 bases at V and 3 bases at J, with 7 bases in the middle. CDR1 and CDR2 from the germline V gene are SNHLY and FYNNEI. CDR3 length: 13 residues. The CDR3 sequence: CASSEREDYGYTF. CDR3 sequence (DNA): TGTGCCAGCAGTGAAAGGGAGGACTATGGCTACACCTTC.

In regard to this clonotype: A much larger clonotype is one base distant, so this may be a read error. The chain recombines TRBV6-6 with TRBJ2-7, with D tentatively TRBD1 or TRBD2 (5 bases each). The CDR3 is 14 residues long. V lost 5 bases to trimming and J lost 7 bases, with 18 bases between them. Germline V CDR1 and CDR2: MNHNY, SVGAGI (reference sequence). CDR3 in amino acids: CASSHIRDRFEQYF. The CDR3 nucleotides read TGTGCCAGCAGTCACATACGGGACCGGTTTGAGCAGTACTTC.

This clonotype was seen ten or more times. V is TRBV2 and J is TRBJ2-5, with D possibly TRBD2 on 6 matching bases. Germline values: CDR1 SNHLY, CDR2 FYNNEI. The CDR3 sequence is 13 residues long. V was shortened by 5 bases and J by 13 bases, with 20 bases between the two germline ends. The CDR3 DNA sequence: TGTGCCAGCAGTCTATGGAGGGAGTTAAGTCGGTACTTC. Translation gives CASSLWRELSRYF.

This clonotype was counted at least ten times. The chain links TRBV6-2 or TRBV6-3 to TRBJ2-1; 9 positions agree with TRBD2. The CDR3 covers 14 residues. V dropped 11 bases and J dropped 7; count of bases not matched to a gene: 12. CDR1 is MNHEY, CDR2 SVGEGT, per germline. The CDR3 bases are TGTGCCTCGGCCGGGACTAGCACGGGGAATGAGCAGTTCTTC. Translating gives CASAGTSTGNEQFF.

This clonotype was seen a handful of times. A much larger clone lies one base from this, so it may be a read error. V usage is TRBV5-5 and J usage is TRBJ2-1, with D perhaps matching TRBD1 or TRBD2 (5 bases each). The CDR3 runs to 14 residues. Germline V CDR1 and CDR2: SGHKS, YYEKEE (reference sequence). V shed 1 base and J shed 7 bases, with 12 bases lying between them. CDR3 protein: CASSLTTAVNEQFF. The CDR3 DNA sequence: TGTGCCAGCAGCTTGACGACAGCGGTAAATGAGCAGTTCTTC.

This clonotype was recorded a few times. The V and J genes are TRBV14 and TRBJ1-1; perhaps TRBD1 as D (6 bases). V gave up 0 bases and J gave up 9 bases, with 14 bases separating them. Germline lookup yields CDR1 SGHDN and CDR2 FVKESK. There are 14 residues in the CDR3. The CDR3 reads CASSQERLQGKAFF. CDR3 nucleotide sequence: TGTGCCAGCAGCCAAGAGCGCCTGCAGGGGAAAGCTTTCTTT.

This clonotype was seen at least ten times. The V gene is TRBV6-1, the J gene TRBJ1-4; D is uncertain. V lost 2 bases and J lost 0, with 10 bases in between. Germline V gene lookup returns CDR1 MNHNS and CDR2 SASEGT. The CDR3 totals 16 residues. The CDR3 DNA reads TGTGCCAGCAGTGAACGTGGGCGGACAACTAATGAAAAACTGTTTTTT. Protein product: CASSERGRTTNEKLFF.

This clonotype has a count of ten or more. V and J are TRBV9 and TRBJ2-7, with TRBD1 matching 10 bases. The J segment lost 5 bases and the V segment lost 3 bases, leaving 5 bases of the junction unmatched. Germline CDR1 is SGDLS and CDR2 is YYNGEE. The CDR3 is 14 amino acids. The DNA of the CDR3 is TGTGCCAGCAGCGATGGGACAGGGGTCGACGAGCAGTACTTC. Translated: CASSDGTGVDEQYF. Full variable domain (remainder filled in from reference TRBV9 and TRBJ2-7): DSGVTQTPKHLITATGQRVTLRCSPRSGDLSVYWYQQSLDQGLQFLIQYYNGEERAKGNILERFSAQQFPDLHSELNLSSLELGDSALYFCASSDGTGVDEQYFGPGTRLTVT.

This clonotype was picked up many times. J is TRBJ1-2 and V is TRBV28; no firm D call. This CDR3 contains 12 residues. Germline-derived CDR1 and CDR2 are MDHEN and SYDVKM. V was clipped by 1 base and J by 3 bases, with 3 bases between them. CDR3 sequence: CASSLSDYGYTF. The CDR3 DNA is TGTGCCAGCAGTTTATCCGACTATGGCTACACCTTC.

This clonotype has at least ten counts. The genes are TRBV7-8 and TRBJ2-5; 9 bases line up with TRBD2. V was clipped by 5 bases and J by 5 bases; unmatched bases: 9. CDR1 is SGHVS and CDR2 is FQNEAQ in the germline V gene. This CDR3 is 15 amino acids long. The CDR3 coding sequence is TGTGCCAGCAGCGAATCCCTAGCGGGATGGGAGACCCAGTACTTC. Its protein is CASSESLAGWETQYF.

This clonotype occurred many times. The gene calls are TRBV7-3 and TRBJ2-2, with D possibly being TRBD1 (5 bases). Germline loops: CDR1 SGHTA, CDR2 FQGTGA. The CDR3 runs to 12 residues. The V and J ends lost 6 bases and 10 bases respectively, with 12 bases between them. In DNA form, the CDR3 reads TGTGCCAGCAGTAAAGGGGTGGAGGAGCTGTTTTTT. Its protein is CASSKGVEELFF.

This clonotype has a count of ten or more. The chain carries TRBV19 and TRBJ2-5; 9 nucleotides line up with TRBD1. V lost 4 bases and J lost 2; bases outside the gene matches: 2. The CDR3 length is 14 residues. Germline V CDR1 and CDR2: LNHDA, SQIVND (reference sequence). The CDR3 region has the DNA TGTGCCAGTAGTACAGGGACAGGGCAAGAGACCCAGTACTTC. As protein: CASSTGTGQETQYF.